This is a list of T cell receptor beta chains from one sample in a study of blood T cell repertoires in COVID-19. Produced via immunoSEQ multiplex PCR; TCRdb's table is partial and in-frame only. The table includes more than 200,000 clones, around 90% detected once. The sequenced sample was peripheral blood. These receptor sequences come from a woman aged 55-70 years with COVID-19, enrolled during active disease. Each CDR3 is given with its conserved first and last residue. A D gene is named only where the DNA matches it firmly. Some rows have no size entry. The others give once, few or many, or a class for an expanded clone.

CASSLRQGDQPQHF	TGTGCCAGCAGTCTACGACAGGGTGATCAGCCCCAGCATTTT	TRBD1	TRBV6-5	TRBJ1-5	once
CASSLVRGTLFTEAFF	TGCGCCAGCAGCTTGGTTAGGGGGACCCTCTTCACTGAAGCTTTCTTT	NA	TRBV5-1	TRBJ1-1	NA
CASSQVQRQGETQYF	TGCGCCAGCAGCCAAGTTCAACGACAGGGGGAGACCCAGTACTTC	TRBD1	TRBV4-3	TRBJ2-5	NA
CASSRTGDLEQYF	TGTGCCAGTAGCCGGACAGGGGACCTCGAGCAGTACTTC	TRBD1	TRBV19	TRBJ2-7	NA
CASSSPVEGAGANVLTF	TGTGCCAGCAGCTCACCCGTCGAGGGGGCTGGGGCCAACGTCCTGACTTTC	NA	TRBV5-6	TRBJ2-6	NA
CASLTSGRGYNEQFF	TGCGCCAGCCTTACTAGCGGGAGGGGGTACAATGAGCAGTTCTTC	TRBD2	TRBV10-2	TRBJ2-1	few
CAGQKRQGLRDEQFF	TGTGCCGGGCAGAAAAGACAGGGCCTGCGGGATGAGCAGTTCTTC	TRBD1	TRBV2	TRBJ2-1	NA
CASSLQGSRNTEAFF	TGTGCCAGCTCACTTCAGGGCTCGCGGAACACTGAAGCTTTCTTT	NA	TRBV18	TRBJ1-1	NA
CASSIRGGPGEQYF	TGTGCCAGTAGTATCCGGGGAGGGCCTGGCGAGCAGTACTTC	TRBD2	TRBV19	TRBJ2-7	NA
CASSAGETQYF	TGCGCCAGCAGCGCGGGGGAGACCCAGTACTTC	NA	TRBV5-1	TRBJ2-5	NA
CASSVTGTSGTGELFF	TGTGCCAGCAGTGTCACCGGGACTAGCGGCACCGGGGAGCTGTTTTTT	TRBD2	TRBV6-1	TRBJ2-2	NA
CASSESHKLNTEAFF	TGCGCCAGCAGTGAGTCGCACAAACTGAACACTGAAGCTTTCTTT	NA	TRBV10-1	TRBJ1-1	NA
CASSLPSRNEQFF	TGTGCCAGCAGCTTACCATCCAGGAATGAGCAGTTCTTC	NA	TRBV7-2	TRBJ2-1	NA
CASSQKLAGVYNEQFF	TGCGCCAGCAGTCAAAAACTAGCGGGAGTCTACAATGAGCAGTTCTTC	TRBD2	TRBV23-1	TRBJ2-1	NA
CAWSHSSVRPFGELFF	TGTGCCTGGAGTCATTCTAGCGTACGTCCTTTCGGGGAGCTGTTTTTT	NA	TRBV30	TRBJ2-2	NA
CASSLGQSQPQHF	TGTGCCAGCTCACTTGGACAGTCTCAGCCCCAGCATTTT	NA	TRBV18	TRBJ1-5	NA
CASSQRTGMGNEQFF	TGTGCCAGTAGTCAACGGACAGGGATGGGCAATGAGCAGTTCTTC	TRBD1	TRBV19	TRBJ2-1	NA
CASRPRTGGYTGELFF	TGCGCCAGCAGACCACGAACGGGGGGGTACACCGGGGAGCTGTTTTTT	TRBD2	TRBV10-2	TRBJ2-2	NA
CASSTRSGYTF	TGTGCCAGCAGTACCCGGAGTGGCTACACCTTC	NA	TRBV28	TRBJ1-2	few
CASSHNRYAEAFF	TGTGCCAGCAGCCACAACAGGTACGCTGAAGCTTTCTTT	NA	TRBV11-3	TRBJ1-1	NA
CAWSRGSGQPQHF	TGTGCCTGGTCTAGGGGTTCTGGTCAGCCCCAGCATTTT	NA	TRBV30	TRBJ1-5	NA
CASSLGGREAFF	TGTGCCAGCAGTTTAGGGGGTCGTGAAGCTTTCTTT	NA	TRBV6-6	TRBJ1-1	NA
CASSGQNRAIYGYTF	TGTGCCAGCAGCGGGCAGAACAGGGCGATCTATGGCTACACCTTC	NA	TRBV9	TRBJ1-2	NA
CAGHRAGSGNTIYF	TGTGCCGGGCACAGGGCCGGGTCTGGAAACACCATATATTTT	NA	TRBV28	TRBJ1-3	NA
CASSPLAYSTDTQYF	TGTGCCAGCAGTCCCCTAGCGTACAGCACAGATACGCAGTATTTT	NA	TRBV28	TRBJ2-3	NA